The rows below give T cell receptor beta chains drawn from one sample of a study of T cell repertoires in cytomegalovirus infection. These receptors have no known antigen. TCRdb itself ran the reads through MiXCR, one entry per CDR3 protein. The repertoire includes about 890,000 distinct CDR3 sequences, more than 25% of them detected once, and about 14% sits in the top ten. The sample in question was cultured CD8+ T cells from PBMCs, obtained from culture after CMV antigen stimulation. Receptors were obtained from a human donor in good health (CMV status not recorded). Some clones in this sample may be carry-over from other donors' samples. CDR3s include the opening cysteine and the closing phenylalanine or tryptophan. The D gene is left open where the match is weak. Clone size is shown for a subset of rows, as once, few, many or a class of expanded clone.

d_call j_call v_call clone_size cdr3_aa cdr3_nt
TRBD1 TRBJ1-5 TRBV4-1 NA CTSSYRGQGNQPQHF TGCACCAGCAGCTACAGGGGGCAAGGCAATCAGCCCCAGCATTTT
TRBD2 TRBJ2-1 TRBV4-2 few CASSQETSGYYNEQFF TGTGCCAGCAGCCAAGAGACTAGCGGGTACTACAATGAGCAGTTCTTC
NA TRBJ2-7 TRBV6-1 many CASSSAPAYEQYF TGTGCCAGCTCCTCTGCCCCCGCCTACGAGCAGTACTTC
NA TRBJ1-5 TRBV19 few CASSIAARGNQPQHF TGTGCCAGTAGTATAGCAGCCCGGGGTAATCAGCCCCAGCATTTT
TRBD1 TRBJ2-1 TRBV12-3/TRBV12-4 few CASSLDGTGGVQQFF TGTGCCAGCAGCTTGGACGGGACAGGGGGCGTGCAGCAGTTCTTC
TRBD2 TRBJ2-1 TRBV9 few CASTLEAGGYSYNEQFF TGTGCCAGCACTCTTGAAGCGGGGGGTTACTCCTACAATGAGCAGTTCTTC
NA TRBJ2-7 TRBV19 NA CASSIGQDTKQYF TGTGCCAGTAGTATAGGGCAGGACACCAAGCAGTACTTC
TRBD2 TRBJ2-5 TRBV4-3 few CASSQERWRRIAGFQETQYF TGCGCCAGCAGCCAAGAGAGGTGGCGTCGGATAGCGGGGTTTCAAGAGACCCAGTACTTC
NA TRBJ1-5 TRBV20-1 few CSARSNSNQPQHF TGCAGTGCAAGATCTAATAGCAATCAGCCCCAGCATTTT
NA TRBJ1-6 TRBV18 NA CASSEGQNSYNSPLHF TGTGCCAGCTCAGAAGGGCAAAACTCCTATAATTCACCCCTCCACTTT
NA TRBJ1-3 TRBV29-1 few CSVLGDADTSGNTIYF TGCAGCGTCCTAGGGGACGCCGACACCTCTGGAAACACCATATATTTT
TRBD2 TRBJ2-5 TRBV7-2 many CASGHSGGLGETQYF TGTGCCAGCGGACATAGCGGGGGGCTCGGGGAGACCCAGTACTTC
NA TRBJ2-5 TRBV7-6 NA CASSPQDLAPQETQYF TGTGCCAGCAGCCCGCAGGACCTAGCGCCTCAAGAGACCCAGTACTTC
NA TRBJ2-6 TRBV15 NA CATSQSTPFIGANVLTF TGTGCCACCAGTCAATCGACTCCTTTCATTGGGGCCAACGTCCTGACTTTC
NA TRBJ2-2 TRBV7-9 NA CASSLVVSVGELFF TGTGCCAGCAGCTTAGTTGTGAGCGTCGGGGAGCTGTTTTTT
NA TRBJ1-3 TRBV15 NA CATSRGRQFHSGNTIYF TGTGCCACCAGCAGAGGTAGACAGTTCCACTCTGGAAACACCATATATTTT
NA TRBJ1-1 TRBV7-2 many CASSLYGGSNTEAFF TGTGCCAGCAGCTTATATGGAGGCTCGAACACTGAAGCTTTCTTT
TRBD2 TRBJ2-1 TRBV7-2 many CASSLVAGASREQFF TGTGCCAGCAGCTTGGTAGCGGGGGCCTCAAGGGAGCAGTTCTTC
TRBD1 TRBJ1-2 TRBV5-1 few CASSLRQGIDGYTF TGCGCCAGCAGTCTGAGACAGGGGATAGATGGCTACACCTTC
NA TRBJ2-4 TRBV7-2 many CASSPGRALAKNIQYF TGTGCCAGCAGCCCAGGGCGCGCGCTAGCCAAAAACATTCAGTACTTC
NA TRBJ1-1 TRBV7-6 few CASSLGSGQINTEAFF TGTGCCAGCAGCTTAGGTTCGGGGCAGATAAACACTGAAGCTTTCTTT
NA TRBJ2-2 TRBV11-2 few CASSPHPGAPRVAGELFF TGTGCCAGCAGCCCCCACCCAGGGGCGCCACGGGTGGCGGGGGAGCTGTTTTTT
NA TRBJ2-1 TRBV6-1 many CASSVSPGPRYNEQFF TGTGCCAGCAGTGTTTCACCGGGACCACGGTACAATGAGCAGTTCTTC
NA TRBJ2-7 TRBV27 few CASRLQGDGTYEQYF TGTGCCAGCAGGCTACAGGGTGACGGTACCTACGAGCAGTACTTC
NA TRBJ2-6 TRBV15 few CATSRDPNGESGANVLTF TGTGCCACCAGCAGAGACCCAAACGGGGAGTCTGGGGCCAACGTCCTGACTTTC
TRBD2 TRBJ2-3 TRBV7-6 few CASSLILAGGSGTDTQYF TGTGCCAGCAGCTTAATACTAGCGGGGGGATCGGGCACAGATACGCAGTATTTT
NA TRBJ2-1 TRBV19 few CASSPPPDNEQFF TGTGCCAGTAGTCCACCCCCGGACAATGAGCAGTTCTTC
NA TRBJ1-3 TRBV3-1 few CASSQEDPRAGHSGNTIYF TGTGCCAGCAGCCAAGAGGACCCCCGGGCAGGCCACTCTGGAAACACCATATATTTT
NA TRBJ2-1 TRBV3-1 few CASSQANNEQFF TGTGCCAGCAGCCAAGCGAACAATGAGCAGTTCTTC
NA TRBJ1-2 TRBV2 few CASSVYVTYYGYTF TGTGCCAGCAGTGTCTATGTAACCTACTATGGCTACACCTTC
NA TRBJ2-3 TRBV12-3/TRBV12-4 many CASSLRDPDTQYF TGTGCCAGCAGTTTGAGGGATCCAGATACGCAGTATTTT
NA TRBJ2-2 TRBV7-9 many CASAGSTPGELFF TGTGCCAGCGCGGGATCTACACCGGGGGAGCTGTTTTTT
TRBD2 TRBJ2-1 TRBV19 few CASSRERGVLYNEQFF TGTGCCAGTAGTAGGGAGCGGGGGGTACTTTACAATGAGCAGTTCTTC
NA TRBJ1-2 TRBV7-9 NA CASSLAAERQGYTF TGTGCCAGCAGCTTAGCGGCAGAGCGCCAAGGCTACACCTTC
NA TRBJ2-1 TRBV5-1 few CASRERFNEQFF TGCGCCAGCAGAGAAAGGTTTAATGAGCAGTTCTTC
TRBD2 TRBJ2-1 TRBV11-2 many CASSPWTSGSYNEQFF TGTGCCAGCAGCCCATGGACTAGCGGGAGCTACAATGAGCAGTTCTTC
NA TRBJ1-4 TRBV27 NA CASRPRDQNEKLFF TGTGCCAGCAGACCCCGGGACCAAAATGAAAAACTGTTTTTT
NA TRBJ1-1 TRBV6-1 NA CASSEEGGITEAFF TGTGCCAGCAGTGAAGAAGGGGGGATCACTGAAGCTTTCTTT
TRBD2 TRBJ2-2 TRBV7-9 many CASSLSFFGGSNTGELFF TGTGCCAGCAGCTTGTCGTTTTTCGGGGGGTCGAACACCGGGGAGCTGTTTTTT
NA TRBJ1-5 TRBV28 NA CASSSEGFQPQHF TGTGCCAGCAGTTCGGAGGGGTTTCAGCCCCAGCATTTT
NA TRBJ2-7 TRBV7-2 many CASSLPGHSYEQYF TGTGCCAGCAGCTTACCGGGACACTCCTACGAGCAGTACTTC
NA TRBJ2-2 TRBV9 NA CASSAFRRPSYTGELFF TGTGCCAGCAGCGCCTTTAGGAGGCCAAGCTACACCGGGGAGCTGTTTTTT
NA TRBJ2-2 TRBV29-1 few CSVEGEAGELFF TGCAGCGTTGAAGGGGAGGCCGGGGAGCTGTTTTTT
TRBD2 TRBJ2-1 TRBV15 NA CATSVRGGEDEQFF TGTGCCACCAGCGTGCGGGGGGGGGAAGATGAGCAGTTCTTC
NA TRBJ2-1 TRBV6-2/TRBV6-3 NA CASSNDGDNEQFF TGTGCCAGCAGTAATGACGGAGACAATGAGCAGTTCTTC
NA TRBJ2-3 TRBV7-8 many CASSLAFERSIGGTDTQYF TGTGCCAGCAGCTTAGCGTTCGAGCGGAGTATCGGAGGCACAGATACGCAGTATTTT
TRBD2 TRBJ2-1 TRBV6-2/TRBV6-3 few CASNVSPGLASNSYNEQFF TGTGCCAGCAACGTTAGCCCGGGACTAGCCTCTAATTCCTACAATGAGCAGTTCTTC
NA TRBJ2-1 TRBV18 once CASLGRQALYNEQFF TGTGCCAGCTTAGGGCGGCAGGCGCTCTACAATGAGCAGTTCTTC
TRBD1 TRBJ1-1 TRBV4-1 NA CTSSQATGFHTEAFF TGTACCAGCAGCCAAGCGACAGGGTTCCACACTGAAGCTTTCTTT
TRBD2 TRBJ2-3 TRBV7-3 NA CASSLEASGPCF TGTGCCAGCAGCTTAGAGGCTAGCGGGCCTTGTTTT
NA TRBJ1-1 TRBV5-1 few CASSLFTGNTEAFF TGCGCCAGCAGCTTGTTCACAGGGAACACTGAAGCTTTCTTT
NA TRBJ2-1 TRBV20-1 few CSATSTGPPPYNEQFF TGCAGTGCTACCTCAACCGGTCCACCCCCCTACAATGAGCAGTTCTTC
TRBD1 TRBJ2-7 TRBV7-9 NA CVSSLMRDRGHEQYF TGTGTCAGCAGCTTAATGCGAGACAGGGGGCACGAGCAGTACTTC
TRBD1 TRBJ2-7 TRBV7-6 NA CASSLEGSGTAYEQYF TGTGCCAGCAGCTTAGAGGGGTCCGGGACAGCCTACGAGCAGTACTTC
TRBD2 TRBJ2-3 TRBV2 NA CASSATGGPLRDTQYF TGTGCCAGCAGTGCTACGGGGGGGCCATTAAGAGATACGCAGTATTTT
TRBD1 TRBJ2-5 TRBV7-6 many CASSPGQGVAF TGTGCCAGCAGCCCGGGACAGGGAGTCGCATTC
TRBD1 TRBJ1-2 TRBV5-5 NA CASSQDRTSYGYTF TGTGCCAGCAGCCAGGACAGGACCTCCTATGGCTACACCTTC
TRBD1 TRBJ2-1 TRBV6-1 NA CAIPGQGAANEQFF TGTGCCATTCCGGGACAGGGGGCGGCGAATGAGCAGTTCTTC